This TCR beta chain came from a study of cytomegalovirus exposure and HLA in healthy donors. The PCR was carried out with 60 Vbeta primers and 13 Jbeta primers. Clones were sequenced by immunoSEQ multiplex PCR, and TCRdb holds only the in-frame ones, with some missing. The sample comprises 95,000 to 150,000 clones, 77% of which are singletons, and around 13% rests with the top ten. This CDR3 contains 14 residues. Trimming took off 8 bases at V and 3 bases at J, with 17 bases between the two ends. Germline V gene data show CDR1 as SGHAT and CDR2 as FQNNGV. The TCR originated in a woman aged 40 to 50 in good health and CMV-seropositive. This chain joins TRBV11-2 and TRBJ2-7; TRBD2 is a possible D gene (5 bases). The sample comprised PBMCs. CDR3 sequence (DNA): TGTGCCAGCGGACTCCCCGAGCCCGGCTACGAGCAGTACTTC. Translating gives CASGLPEPGYEQYF. Full variable domain (missing parts from reference TRBV11-2 and TRBJ2-7): EAGVAQSPRYKIIEKRQSVAFWCNPISGHATLYWYQQILGQGPKLLIQFQNNGVVDDSQLPKDRFSAERLKGVDSTLKIQPAKLEDSAVYLCASGLPEPGYEQYFGPGTRLTVT.